This T cell receptor beta chain was identified in a study of blood T cell repertoires in COVID-19. CDR3 length equals 12 residues. V shed 1 base and J shed 4 bases, with 4 bases lying between them. Germline loops: CDR1 SGHDN, CDR2 FVKESK. Methods used by the authors: The assay estimated nucleated cells by amplifying reference gene primers. Using immunoSEQ multiplex PCR, the repertoire was profiled, and TCRdb retains in-frame clones only, with some absent. V and J calls plus clone size are reproduced from that table; the DNA served to infer D and trimming. The table has 210,000 or so clones, 84% seen once.

The clonotype originates from a woman in her 70s with active or convalescent COVID-19. This sequence joins TRBV14 and TRBJ1-2; no reliable D call. Sequences were obtained from peripheral blood. CDR3 protein: CASSQVGYGYTF. CDR3 DNA: TGTGCCAGCAGCCAAGTCGGCTATGGCTACACCTTC. The whole variable domain, remainder taken from reference TRBV14 and TRBJ1-2, is EAGVTQFPSHSVIEKGQTVTLRCDPISGHDNLYWYRRVMGKEIKFLLHFVKESKQDESGMPNNRFLAERTGGTYSTLKVQPAELEDSGVYFCASSQVGYGYTFGSGTRLTVV.